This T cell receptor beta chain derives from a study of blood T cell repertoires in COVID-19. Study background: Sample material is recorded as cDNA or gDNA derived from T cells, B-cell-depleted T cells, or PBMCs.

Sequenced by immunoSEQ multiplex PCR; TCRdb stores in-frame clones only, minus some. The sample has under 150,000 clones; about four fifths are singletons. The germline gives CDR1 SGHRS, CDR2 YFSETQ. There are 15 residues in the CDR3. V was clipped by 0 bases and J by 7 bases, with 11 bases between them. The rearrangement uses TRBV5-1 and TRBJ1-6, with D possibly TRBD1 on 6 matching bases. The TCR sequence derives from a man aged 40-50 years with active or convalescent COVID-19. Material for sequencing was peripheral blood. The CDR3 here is CASSLEGTQNSPLHF. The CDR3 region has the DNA TGCGCCAGCAGCTTGGAAGGGACACAGAATTCACCCCTCCACTTT.